Following are 7 T cell receptor beta chains from one sample sequenced in a study of response to subunit inactivated influenza vaccine. MiXCR, applied by TCRdb to the RT-PCR reads, yields one record per CDR3 protein. The sample lists 200,000 to 300,000 distinct CDR3 sequences; 12% were seen once. Sequencing used non-naive T cells sorted from PBMCs, obtained 14 to 15 days before vaccination. These TCRs come from a man aged 45 to 65 who received an inactivated influenza vaccine.

This clonotype was counted ten times or more. The chain employs TRBV24-1 and TRBJ2-5; tentatively, D is TRBD1 (6 bases). Trimming removed 3 bases from V and 5 bases from J, with 15 bases in between. CDR3 size: 15 residues. The germline gives CDR1 KGHDR, CDR2 SFDVKD. CDR3 region: CATSDTGGAWETQYF. The CDR3 nucleotides are TGTGCCACCAGTGATACTGGGGGCGCTTGGGAGACCCAGTACTTC.

This clonotype has at least ten counts. This rearrangement joins TRBV6-2 or TRBV6-3 to TRBJ2-1; 10 positions agree with TRBD2. V gave up 5 bases and J gave up 7 bases; unmatched junction bases: 14. The length of the CDR3 is 17 residues. Germline V gene data show CDR1 as MNHEY and CDR2 as SVGEGT. The DNA for the CDR3 is TGTGCCAGCAGTCCGGGACTAGCGACCCGTAGAGGGAATGAGCAGTTCTTC. Translated: CASSPGLATRRGNEQFF.

The CDR3 bases are TGTGCCAGCAGCTCTGGACAGAGAAGGCTCTCTGGGGCCAACGTCCTGACTTTC. Translated, it gives CASSSGQRRLSGANVLTF. The chain employs TRBV7-3 and TRBJ2-6, with D possibly being TRBD1 (6 bases). The CDR3 is made up of 18 amino acids. The ends were cut back, 4 bases at V and 0 bases at J, with 16 bases in the middle. In germline, CDR1 is SGHTA, CDR2 FQGTGA. Variable domain in full (rest from reference TRBV7-3 and TRBJ2-6): GAGVSQTPSNKVTEKGKYVELRCDPISGHTALYWYRQSLGQGPEFLIYFQGTGAADDSGLPNDRFFAVRPEGSVSTLKIQRTERGDSAVYLCASSSGQRRLSGANVLTFGAGSRLTVL.

The chain employs TRBV20-1 and TRBJ2-7; 8 bases align to TRBD2. The germline CDR1 and CDR2 sequences are DFQATT and SNEGSKA (reference sequence). This CDR3 region has 10 residues. The DNA of the CDR3 is TGCGGGTGCGGGGGGCAGGAGCAGTACTTC. Its protein is CGCGGQEQYF.

This clonotype was observed a handful of times. This chain joins TRBV29-1 and TRBJ2-3, with 11 bases lining up with TRBD2. From germline, CDR1 is SQVTM and CDR2 ANQGSEA. The J segment lost 3 bases and the V segment lost 1 base, leaving 15 bases of the junction unmatched. The CDR3 runs 19 residues. The DNA for the CDR3 is TGCAGCGTTGAAGGGGGGCCCCTCACTAGCGGGAGTCGTACAGATACGCAGTATTTT. This codes for CSVEGGPLTSGSRTDTQYF.

At least ten counts were recorded for this clonotype. The chain recombines TRBV4-1 with TRBJ1-1; D is undetermined. The CDR3 runs to 16 residues. Looked up from germline, CDR1 is MGHRA and CDR2 is YSYEKL. The V end was cut by 0 bases, the J end by 5 bases, with 16 bases between. This chain's CDR3 is CASSQDISAVGTEAFF. CDR3 nucleotide sequence: TGCGCCAGCAGCCAAGATATATCGGCAGTAGGGACTGAAGCTTTCTTT.

Many counts were recorded for this clonotype. Here the CDR3 reads CASSLNGGRSETQYF. CDR3 nucleotide sequence: TGCGCCAGCAGCTTGAACGGGGGGAGGTCAGAGACCCAGTACTTC. This chain links TRBV5-1 with TRBJ2-5; 7 nucleotides agree with TRBD2. The length of the CDR3 is 15 residues. Unmatched junction bases numbered 7, after V lost 1 base and J lost 4 bases. Germline V lookup: CDR1 SGHRS, CDR2 YFSETQ.